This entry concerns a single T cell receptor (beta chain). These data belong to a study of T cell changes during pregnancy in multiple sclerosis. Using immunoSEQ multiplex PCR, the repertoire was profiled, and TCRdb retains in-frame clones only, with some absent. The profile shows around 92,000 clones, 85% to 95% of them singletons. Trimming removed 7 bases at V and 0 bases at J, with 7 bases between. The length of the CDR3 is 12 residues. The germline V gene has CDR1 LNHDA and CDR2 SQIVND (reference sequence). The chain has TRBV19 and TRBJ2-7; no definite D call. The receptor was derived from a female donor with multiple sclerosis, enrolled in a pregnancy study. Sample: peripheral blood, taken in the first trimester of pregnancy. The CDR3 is CASTYLSYEQYF. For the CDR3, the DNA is TGTGCCAGTACTTATCTCTCCTACGAGCAGTACTTC.